This is a list of T cell receptor beta chains from one sample in a study of technical replicates of blood from several donors. Assay: immunoSEQ multiplex PCR; the TCRdb copy retains only in-frame clones and omits some. The sample includes 75,000 or so clones, 95% of them seen just once. Specimen: T cells isolated from PBMCs. All receptors derive from a human donor in good health. The CDR3 runs from the conserved cysteine through the conserved F or W. Fields, in order: D gene, V gene, J gene, clone size, CDR3 protein, CDR3 DNA. D genes are given only for firm matches. Clone size is not always given. Where it is, it says once, few, many or a class for expanded clones.

D gene: NA; V gene: TRBV6-5; J gene: TRBJ2-2; clone size: NA; CDR3 protein: CASSRGAGTGELFF; CDR3 DNA: TGTGCCAGCAGCCGGGGGGCGGGTACCGGGGAGCTGTTTTTT
D gene: NA; V gene: TRBV19; J gene: TRBJ1-2; clone size: NA; CDR3 protein: CASNGGLPYGYTF; CDR3 DNA: TGTGCCAGTAACGGGGGGTTGCCCTATGGCTACACCTTC
D gene: TRBD1; V gene: TRBV9; J gene: TRBJ2-7; clone size: NA; CDR3 protein: CASSVGQGAYEQYF; CDR3 DNA: TGTGCCAGCAGCGTAGGACAGGGGGCATACGAGCAGTACTTC
D gene: NA; V gene: TRBV10-1; J gene: TRBJ2-4; clone size: NA; CDR3 protein: CASSEALGTRNIQYF; CDR3 DNA: TGCGCCAGCAGTGAGGCCTTAGGGACAAGGAACATTCAGTACTTC
D gene: NA; V gene: TRBV29-1; J gene: TRBJ1-6; clone size: NA; CDR3 protein: CSVGGTGRSPLHF; CDR3 DNA: TGCAGCGTTGGGGGCACAGGGCGATCACCCCTCCACTTT
D gene: TRBD1; V gene: TRBV4-1; J gene: TRBJ2-2; clone size: NA; CDR3 protein: CASSQGRGPGELFF; CDR3 DNA: TGCGCCAGCAGCCAAGGCAGGGGGCCCGGGGAGCTGTTTTTT
D gene: NA; V gene: TRBV27; J gene: TRBJ2-1; clone size: once; CDR3 protein: CASRSLPQNFQGGEQFF; CDR3 DNA: TGTGCCAGCAGATCATTACCCCAGAACTTCCAGGGGGGAGAGCAGTTCTTC
D gene: TRBD1; V gene: TRBV27; J gene: TRBJ1-4; clone size: NA; CDR3 protein: CASSSPDRGNEKLFF; CDR3 DNA: TGTGCCAGCAGTTCCCCGGACAGGGGTAATGAAAAACTGTTTTTT
D gene: NA; V gene: TRBV6-1; J gene: TRBJ1-1; clone size: NA; CDR3 protein: CASSATGTPPQRTEAFF; CDR3 DNA: TGTGCCAGCAGTGCAACCGGGACACCTCCCCAAAGGACTGAAGCTTTCTTT
D gene: TRBD2; V gene: TRBV10-2; J gene: TRBJ2-1; clone size: NA; CDR3 protein: CASSTRLAGTYNEQFF; CDR3 DNA: TGCGCCAGCAGTACAAGACTAGCGGGGACATACAATGAGCAGTTCTTC
D gene: NA; V gene: TRBV2; J gene: TRBJ1-5; clone size: few; CDR3 protein: CASSERPQVKPQHF; CDR3 DNA: TGTGCCAGCAGTGAAAGACCGCAGGTAAAGCCCCAGCATTTT
D gene: NA; V gene: TRBV5-6; J gene: TRBJ1-5; clone size: once; CDR3 protein: CASSGPGRGQPQHF; CDR3 DNA: TGTGCCAGCAGCGGACCGGGCAGGGGTCAGCCCCAGCATTTT
D gene: NA; V gene: TRBV11-3; J gene: TRBJ2-7; clone size: NA; CDR3 protein: CASSLDPGSPYEQYF; CDR3 DNA: TGTGCCAGCAGCTTAGATCCCGGGAGCCCCTACGAGCAGTACTTC
D gene: TRBD1; V gene: TRBV28; J gene: TRBJ1-1; clone size: NA; CDR3 protein: CASSFRGVMNTEAFF; CDR3 DNA: TGTGCCAGCAGTTTCAGGGGGGTCATGAACACTGAAGCTTTCTTT
D gene: TRBD1; V gene: TRBV29-1; J gene: TRBJ1-1; clone size: few; CDR3 protein: CSAGTGEYAEAFF; CDR3 DNA: TGCAGCGCGGGGACAGGAGAATACGCTGAAGCTTTCTTT
D gene: TRBD2; V gene: TRBV4-1; J gene: TRBJ2-1; clone size: NA; CDR3 protein: CASSQNSGGAVSEQFF; CDR3 DNA: TGCGCCAGCAGCCAAAATAGCGGGGGGGCTGTGAGTGAGCAGTTCTTC
D gene: NA; V gene: TRBV5-6; J gene: TRBJ1-2; clone size: NA; CDR3 protein: CASTTDSPYYGYTF; CDR3 DNA: TGTGCCAGCACCACGGACAGTCCCTACTATGGCTACACCTTC
D gene: NA; V gene: TRBV19; J gene: TRBJ2-4; clone size: NA; CDR3 protein: CASTLQGRWAKNIQYF; CDR3 DNA: TGTGCCAGTACCCTACAGGGGAGGTGGGCCAAAAACATTCAGTACTTC
D gene: TRBD1; V gene: TRBV6-1; J gene: TRBJ1-5; clone size: NA; CDR3 protein: CASSRTGLEPQHF; CDR3 DNA: TGTGCCAGCAGCCGGACAGGGCTAGAGCCCCAGCATTTT
D gene: NA; V gene: TRBV30; J gene: TRBJ1-2; clone size: NA; CDR3 protein: CAWSDTNYGYTF; CDR3 DNA: TGTGCCTGGAGTGACACTAACTATGGCTACACCTTC
D gene: NA; V gene: TRBV11-2; J gene: TRBJ2-7; clone size: NA; CDR3 protein: CASSLGGVFKSGTDGEQYF; CDR3 DNA: TGTGCCAGCAGCTTAGGGGGCGTCTTCAAGAGTGGCACTGATGGCGAGCAGTACTTC
D gene: NA; V gene: TRBV27; J gene: TRBJ1-1; clone size: NA; CDR3 protein: CASSLTPNTEAFF; CDR3 DNA: TGTGCCAGCAGCCTGACACCGAACACTGAAGCTTTCTTT
D gene: NA; V gene: TRBV30; J gene: TRBJ1-1; clone size: NA; CDR3 protein: CAWSVRGFGRDTEAFF; CDR3 DNA: TGTGCCTGGAGTGTAAGAGGGTTCGGGCGAGACACTGAAGCTTTCTTT
D gene: TRBD2; V gene: TRBV2; J gene: TRBJ2-1; clone size: NA; CDR3 protein: CASTFGSGRFGEQFF; CDR3 DNA: TGTGCCAGCACTTTCGGGAGCGGGAGGTTCGGGGAGCAGTTCTTC
D gene: NA; V gene: TRBV28; J gene: TRBJ1-4; clone size: NA; CDR3 protein: CASSYGGLEKLFF; CDR3 DNA: TGTGCCAGCAGTTACGGGGGGCTTGAAAAACTGTTTTTT
D gene: NA; V gene: TRBV19; J gene: TRBJ1-2; clone size: NA; CDR3 protein: CASSVGAHGYTF; CDR3 DNA: TGTGCCAGTAGTGTTGGAGCCCATGGCTACACCTTC
D gene: TRBD1; V gene: TRBV2; J gene: TRBJ2-7; clone size: NA; CDR3 protein: CASSPDRGEREQYF; CDR3 DNA: TGTGCCAGCAGCCCCGACAGGGGAGAAAGAGAGCAGTACTTC
D gene: TRBD1; V gene: TRBV27; J gene: TRBJ2-7; clone size: once; CDR3 protein: CASSLSTGSLHEQYF; CDR3 DNA: TGTGCCAGCAGTTTGTCGACAGGGAGCCTCCACGAGCAGTACTTC
D gene: NA; V gene: TRBV18; J gene: TRBJ1-1; clone size: NA; CDR3 protein: CASSLRGNTEAFF; CDR3 DNA: TGTGCCAGCTCGCTAAGGGGCAACACTGAAGCTTTCTTT
D gene: NA; V gene: TRBV7-6; J gene: TRBJ2-7; clone size: NA; CDR3 protein: CASSLNRAGIEQYF; CDR3 DNA: TGTGCCAGCAGCTTAAACAGGGCTGGGATAGAGCAGTACTTC
D gene: NA; V gene: TRBV30; J gene: TRBJ2-1; clone size: NA; CDR3 protein: CAWSSTSRPHEQFF; CDR3 DNA: TGTGCCTGGAGTTCGACTTCGAGGCCCCATGAGCAGTTCTTC
D gene: NA; V gene: TRBV7-9; J gene: TRBJ1-1; clone size: once; CDR3 protein: CASSYALEMNTEAFF; CDR3 DNA: TGTGCCAGCAGCTACGCTTTGGAGATGAACACTGAAGCTTTCTTT
D gene: TRBD1; V gene: TRBV28; J gene: TRBJ1-2; clone size: NA; CDR3 protein: CASSPGGGSYGYTF; CDR3 DNA: TGTGCCAGCAGTCCCGGAGGGGGCAGCTATGGCTACACCTTC
D gene: NA; V gene: TRBV13; J gene: TRBJ1-2; clone size: NA; CDR3 protein: CASSSTEAYGYTF; CDR3 DNA: TGTGCCAGCAGCTCGACCGAGGCCTATGGCTACACCTTC
D gene: TRBD1; V gene: TRBV15; J gene: TRBJ2-6; clone size: once; CDR3 protein: CATSRERAGGFNVLTF; CDR3 DNA: TGTGCCACCAGCAGAGAGAGGGCAGGGGGCTTCAACGTCCTGACTTTC
D gene: NA; V gene: TRBV4-2; J gene: TRBJ2-3; clone size: NA; CDR3 protein: CASSQERATSADTQYF; CDR3 DNA: TGTGCCAGCAGCCAAGAACGAGCGACGTCCGCAGATACGCAGTATTTT
D gene: NA; V gene: TRBV28; J gene: TRBJ2-7; clone size: NA; CDR3 protein: CASRTSAGGPFYEQYF; CDR3 DNA: TGTGCCAGCAGGACATCCGCAGGGGGGCCGTTCTACGAGCAGTACTTC
D gene: TRBD1; V gene: TRBV4-1; J gene: TRBJ1-1; clone size: NA; CDR3 protein: CASSRHYPGGETEAFF; CDR3 DNA: TGCGCCAGCAGCCGACATTACCCAGGGGGCGAGACTGAAGCTTTCTTT
D gene: TRBD1; V gene: TRBV27; J gene: TRBJ2-3; clone size: NA; CDR3 protein: CASSLSAQGVILSTDTQYF; CDR3 DNA: TGTGCCAGCAGTTTATCAGCGCAGGGGGTCATTTTAAGCACAGATACGCAGTATTTT
D gene: TRBD2; V gene: TRBV5-1; J gene: TRBJ2-7; clone size: NA; CDR3 protein: CASSLPAISSGLAGGSYEQYF; CDR3 DNA: TGCGCCAGCAGCTTGCCCGCTATTTCATCGGGACTAGCGGGAGGTAGCTACGAGCAGTACTTC
D gene: NA; V gene: TRBV6-1; J gene: TRBJ1-3; clone size: NA; CDR3 protein: CASSDKQSGNTIYF; CDR3 DNA: TGTGCCAGCAGTGACAAACAATCTGGAAACACCATATATTTT
D gene: NA; V gene: TRBV28; J gene: TRBJ1-5; clone size: NA; CDR3 protein: CASSLADQPQHF; CDR3 DNA: TGTGCCAGCAGTTTAGCGGATCAGCCCCAGCATTTT
D gene: NA; V gene: TRBV30; J gene: TRBJ2-3; clone size: NA; CDR3 protein: CAWTTSGGITDTQYF; CDR3 DNA: TGTGCCTGGACCACTTCAGGGGGGATCACAGATACGCAGTATTTT
D gene: NA; V gene: TRBV10-3; J gene: TRBJ1-5; clone size: NA; CDR3 protein: CATSVASNQPQHF; CDR3 DNA: TGTGCCACTTCAGTAGCCAGCAATCAGCCCCAGCATTTT
D gene: NA; V gene: TRBV7-6; J gene: TRBJ1-1; clone size: once; CDR3 protein: CASSSTGGLSEAFF; CDR3 DNA: TGTGCCAGCAGCTCCACCGGGGGGCTCTCTGAAGCTTTCTTT
D gene: NA; V gene: TRBV10-3; J gene: TRBJ2-3; clone size: NA; CDR3 protein: CAITGSGGTDTQYF; CDR3 DNA: TGTGCCATCACAGGTAGCGGAGGCACAGATACGCAGTATTTT
D gene: NA; V gene: TRBV18; J gene: TRBJ1-1; clone size: few; CDR3 protein: CASSPGQRTEAFF; CDR3 DNA: TGTGCCAGCTCACCAGGGCAGAGAACTGAAGCTTTCTTT
D gene: NA; V gene: TRBV28; J gene: TRBJ2-1; clone size: NA; CDR3 protein: CASSLTSRNEQFF; CDR3 DNA: TGTGCCAGCAGTTTAACTAGCCGCAATGAGCAGTTCTTC
D gene: TRBD1; V gene: TRBV19; J gene: TRBJ2-7; clone size: NA; CDR3 protein: CASTRSGQGAYEQYF; CDR3 DNA: TGTGCCAGTACCAGATCAGGACAGGGGGCCTACGAGCAGTACTTC
D gene: NA; V gene: TRBV27; J gene: TRBJ2-7; clone size: NA; CDR3 protein: CASSEGHEQYF; CDR3 DNA: TGTGCCAGCTCGGAGGGTCACGAGCAGTACTTC
D gene: TRBD1; V gene: TRBV7-3; J gene: TRBJ2-1; clone size: NA; CDR3 protein: CASSLQGDNEQFF; CDR3 DNA: TGTGCCAGCAGCTTACAGGGGGACAATGAGCAGTTCTTC
D gene: NA; V gene: TRBV7-3; J gene: TRBJ2-1; clone size: once; CDR3 protein: CASSLGPSLGGYEQFF; CDR3 DNA: TGTGCCAGCAGCTTAGGTCCCAGCCTTGGGGGGTATGAGCAGTTCTTC
D gene: NA; V gene: TRBV6-4; J gene: TRBJ2-2; clone size: NA; CDR3 protein: CASSITGSKTGELFF; CDR3 DNA: TGTGCCAGCAGTATAACAGGGTCCAAAACCGGGGAGCTGTTTTTT
D gene: NA; V gene: TRBV30; J gene: TRBJ1-6; clone size: NA; CDR3 protein: CAWGGAGNSPLHF; CDR3 DNA: TGTGCCTGGGGTGGGGCAGGTAATTCACCCCTCCACTTT